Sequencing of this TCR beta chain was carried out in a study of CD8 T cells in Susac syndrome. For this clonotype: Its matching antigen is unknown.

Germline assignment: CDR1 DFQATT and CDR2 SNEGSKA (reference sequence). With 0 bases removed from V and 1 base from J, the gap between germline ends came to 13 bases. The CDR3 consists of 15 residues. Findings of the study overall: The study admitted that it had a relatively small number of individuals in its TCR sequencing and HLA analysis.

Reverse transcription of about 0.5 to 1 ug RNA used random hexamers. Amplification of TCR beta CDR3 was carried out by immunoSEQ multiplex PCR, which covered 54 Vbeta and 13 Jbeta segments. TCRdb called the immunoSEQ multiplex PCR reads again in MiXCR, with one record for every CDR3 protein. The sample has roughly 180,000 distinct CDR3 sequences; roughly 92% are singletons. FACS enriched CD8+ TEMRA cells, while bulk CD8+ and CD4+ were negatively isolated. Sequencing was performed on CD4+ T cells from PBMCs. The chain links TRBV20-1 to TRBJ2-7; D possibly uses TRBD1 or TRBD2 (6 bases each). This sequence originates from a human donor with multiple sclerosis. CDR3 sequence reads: CSARDPGAGSYEQYF. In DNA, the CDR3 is TGCAGTGCTAGAGATCCAGGGGCGGGGTCCTACGAGCAGTACTTC.